Following are 23 T cell receptor beta chains from one sample sequenced in a study of cytomegalovirus exposure and HLA in healthy donors (dated by TCRdb to the late 2010s). The library was made by the immunoSEQ multiplex PCR assay. A mixture of 60 forward primers for TCR Vbeta segments and 13 reverse primers for TCR Jbeta segments was used in the multiplex PCR. TCRdb holds this immuneACCESS table with in-frame rearrangements only. Some clones are missing; in checked studies, unresolved V genes explain under half, and the rest has no known cause. For this sample the table gives roughly 110,000 clones, of which 60% to 85% were detected only once. Around 12% of the sample is taken by the ten largest. Sequenced input: PBMCs. All receptors derive from a middle-aged woman in good health and CMV-seropositive.

This clone has only a few counts. The rearrangement uses TRBV6-1 and TRBJ2-2; 11 nucleotides line up with TRBD1. The V segment lost 8 bases and the J segment 5 bases; nucleotides outside the gene matches: 7. In germline, CDR1 is MNHNS, CDR2 SASEGT. The CDR3 has 15 residues. As DNA, the CDR3 is TGTGCCAGCGGACAGGGGGCAGTAGGTACCGGGGAGCTGTTTTTT. It codes for CASGQGAVGTGELFF.

V is TRBV14 and J is TRBJ1-2; a weak D match, TRBD1 (5 bases). CDR1 SGHDN and CDR2 FVKESK come from the germline V gene. V dropped 0 bases and J dropped 4 bases, with 15 bases sitting between them. The CDR3 contains 16 residues. CDR3 nucleotide sequence: TGTGCCAGCAGCCAAGAGGGTGCCAGGGTGGTCTATGGCTACACCTTC. This codes for CASSQEGARVVYGYTF. Looking up the rest from reference TRBV14 and TRBJ1-2 gives the full variable domain: EAGVTQFPSHSVIEKGQTVTLRCDPISGHDNLYWYRRVMGKEIKFLLHFVKESKQDESGMPNNRFLAERTGGTYSTLKVQPAELEDSGVYFCASSQEGARVVYGYTFGSGTRLTVV.

The rearrangement links TRBV5-4 to TRBJ2-2; a weak D match, TRBD1 (5 bases). The germline V gene encodes CDR1 SGHNT and CDR2 YYREEE (reference sequence). With 5 bases removed from V and 1 base from J, the gap between germline ends came to 9 bases. The CDR3 consists of 14 residues. CDR3 residues: CASRHDRNTGELFF. The CDR3 DNA is TGTGCCAGCAGACATGACAGGAACACCGGGGAGCTGTTTTTT.

The chain uses TRBV18 and TRBJ1-5; possible D gene TRBD1, 6 bases. Deletions cut 2 bases from V and 5 bases from J, with 13 bases between. The CDR3 is made up of 15 amino acids. Germline V gives CDR1 KGHSH, CDR2 LQKENI. For the CDR3, the DNA is TGTGCCAGCTCACCAAGGACAGATAGGGATCAGCCCCAGCATTTT. Translation: CASSPRTDRDQPQHF.

This clone was observed a few times. This chain links TRBV5-6 with TRBJ2-7, with 8 nucleotides matching TRBD1. Germline V gene lookup returns CDR1 SGHDT and CDR2 YYEEEE. The CDR3 extends over 15 amino acids. The ends lost 1 base at V and 4 bases at J; junction bases unmatched: 7. The CDR3 loop is CASSLSGTGPYEQYF. CDR3 coding DNA: TGTGCCAGCAGCTTGTCCGGGACAGGTCCTTACGAGCAGTACTTC. Drawing the rest from reference TRBV5-6 and TRBJ2-7, the complete variable domain is DAGVTQSPTHLIKTRGQQVTLRCSPKSGHDTVSWYQQALGQGPQFIFQYYEEEERQRGNFPDRFSGHQFPNYSSELNVNALLLGDSALYLCASSLSGTGPYEQYFGPGTRLTVT.

This clone was observed a few times. The V call is TRBV11-2, the J call TRBJ2-7; 7 bases fit TRBD1. The CDR3 consists of 14 residues. Germline CDR1 and CDR2: SGHAT and FQNNGV. J gave up 5 bases and V 5 bases, and 9 bases lay outside the gene matches. The CDR3 coding sequence is TGTGCCAGCAGCAAGGACAGGATCAGGAACGAGCAGTACTTC. This encodes CASSKDRIRNEQYF.

The chain carries TRBV6-4 and TRBJ1-1; D is undetermined. The CDR3 runs to 13 residues. CDR1 MRHNA and CDR2 SNTAGT come from the germline V gene. Trimming removed 2 bases from V and 7 bases from J, with 11 bases in between. CDR3 loop: CASSDAWGDEAFF. Here the CDR3 DNA reads TGTGCCAGCAGTGACGCCTGGGGAGATGAAGCTTTCTTT.

The chain combines TRBV6-6 with TRBJ1-5; no clear D gene. CDR1 is MNHNY, CDR2 SVGAGI, per germline (reference sequence). The CDR3 has 13 amino acids. The V gene lost 7 bases and the J gene lost 2 bases, with 9 bases spanning the gap. The chain's CDR3 is CASTLSGNQPQHF. The CDR3, as DNA: TGTGCCAGCACCCTCTCTGGCAATCAGCCCCAGCATTTT.

The chain links TRBV6-5 to TRBJ2-7; 9 nucleotides match TRBD1. V lost 6 bases, J lost 7 bases, and 4 bases stayed unmatched. Per the germline V gene, CDR1 is MNHEY and CDR2 is SVGAGI. This CDR3 comprises 12 residues. CDR3: CASRTGGGEQYF. The CDR3 bases are TGTGCCAGCAGGACAGGGGGTGGGGAGCAGTACTTC.

V usage is TRBV7-9 and J usage is TRBJ1-4, with 8 bases identical to TRBD1. The V gene's germline CDR1 is SEHNR and CDR2 FQNEAQ (reference sequence). The CDR3 covers 15 residues. The V gene end was trimmed by 3 bases and the J gene end by 7 bases; junction bases not matched to a gene: 7. The CDR3 loop reads CASSFPDRVFEKLFF. Here the CDR3 DNA reads TGTGCCAGCAGCTTTCCGGACAGGGTATTTGAAAAACTGTTTTTT.

Here the CDR3 DNA reads TGTGCCAGCAGCCCAATGTGGCCCGCCTACGAGCAGTACTTC. Translation gives CASSPMWPAYEQYF. V and J are TRBV11-2 and TRBJ2-7; unclear D gene. This CDR3 spans 14 amino acids. CDR1 and CDR2 from the germline V gene are SGHAT and FQNNGV. V was trimmed by 5 bases and J by 2 bases, leaving 13 bases between them.

This chain joins TRBV7-9 and TRBJ2-5; D might be TRBD1 (5 bases). Germline V gene lookup returns CDR1 SEHNR and CDR2 FQNEAQ (reference sequence). This CDR3 comprises 16 residues. V shed 5 bases and J shed 1 base, with 17 bases lying between them. DNA of the CDR3: TGTGCCAGCAGCCCGCCGTATAGGGGCATCCAAGAGACCCAGTACTTC. Its translation: CASSPPYRGIQETQYF.

The chain combines TRBV10-3 with TRBJ1-2; 8 nucleotides match TRBD1. Trimming took 6 bases from V and 4 from J; bases not matched to a gene: 13. The CDR3 is 16 amino acids. The germline CDR1 and CDR2 sequences are ENHRY and SYGVKD. In DNA form, the CDR3 reads TGTGCCATCAGCGGGACCCCCACTCAGGGGGCCTATGGCTACACCTTC. Translated, it gives CAISGTPTQGAYGYTF.

The chain combines TRBV2 with TRBJ1-2, with 8 bases lining up with TRBD1. The V segment lost 5 bases and the J segment 8 bases; nucleotides outside the gene matches: 10. CDR3 size: 14 residues. Germline values: CDR1 SNHLY, CDR2 FYNNEI. The CDR3: CASSLAGGFYGYTF. For the CDR3, the DNA is TGTGCCAGCAGTTTGGCAGGGGGCTTCTACGGCTACACCTTC.

The chain carries TRBV6-5 and TRBJ2-5, with D hard to call. Matching the DNA end better, TRBJ2-7 makes the J call doubtful. The V gene's germline CDR1 is MNHEY and CDR2 SVGAGI. This CDR3 has 14 amino acids. Here the CDR3 reads CASSYSGGNYEQYF. The CDR3 coding sequence is TGTGCCAGCAGTTACTCCGGCGGAAATTACGAGCAGTACTTC.

This clone was recorded a few times. The CDR3: CASSYYRDRGYEQFF. CDR3 sequence (DNA): TGTGCCAGCAGTTACTACCGGGACAGGGGATATGAGCAGTTCTTC. The V call is TRBV6-5, the J call TRBJ2-1; 10 bases are shared with TRBD1. V trimming: 1 base; J trimming: 8 bases; junction bases outside the gene matches: 5. The CDR3 is 15 residues long. Germline loops: CDR1 MNHEY, CDR2 SVGAGI.

The J gene is TRBJ1-6, the V gene TRBV30; 9 bases are shared with TRBD1. Losses at the gene ends were 3 bases for V and 7 bases for J; bases not matched to a gene: 1. The CDR3 contains 13 residues. Germline V gives CDR1 GTSNPN, CDR2 SVGIG (reference sequence). CDR3 region: CAWRGTGNSPLHF. The CDR3 DNA sequence: TGTGCCTGGAGGGGGACAGGGAATTCACCCCTCCACTTT.

This clone was counted a single time. The chain links TRBV6-4 to TRBJ1-5; 9 bases align to TRBD1. The germline CDR1 and CDR2 sequences are MRHNA and SNTAGT. V was pared by 6 bases and J by 1 base, with 4 bases of the junction left unmatched. The CDR3 sequence is 15 residues long. For the CDR3, the DNA is TGTGCCAGCAGCCGGACAGGGGAGAGCAATCAGCCCCAGCATTTT. It is translated as CASSRTGESNQPQHF.

This clone was found once. This rearrangement joins TRBV9 to TRBJ2-5; TRBD1 matches at 9 bases. With 0 bases clipped from V and 4 bases from J, the junction kept 1 base outside the gene matches. The CDR3 loop spans 14 amino acids. Germline V lookup: CDR1 SGDLS, CDR2 YYNGEE. The CDR3 nucleotides are TGTGCCAGCAGCGTAGCGGGACAGGGAGAGACCCAGTACTTC. It specifies CASSVAGQGETQYF.

The chain recombines TRBV18 with TRBJ2-4, with D possibly being TRBD2 (6 bases). The germline V gene has CDR1 KGHSH and CDR2 LQKENI. Trimming took off 6 bases at V and 0 bases at J, with 12 bases between the two ends. The CDR3 sequence is 15 residues long. The CDR3 protein is CASSRDGVAKNIQYF. CDR3 DNA: TGTGCCAGCTCGCGGGACGGCGTAGCCAAAAACATTCAGTACTTC.

This chain uses TRBV5-4 with TRBJ1-6; tentatively, D is TRBD1 (5 bases). Germline CDR1 and CDR2: SGHNT and YYREEE (reference sequence). The V gene lost 2 bases and the J gene lost 0 bases, with 15 bases spanning the gap. This CDR3 region has 18 residues. CDR3 nucleotides: TGTGCCAGCAGCTTTAATTTCGGGGGGGGCTCCTATAATTCACCCCTCCACTTT. Amino acids: CASSFNFGGGSYNSPLHF.

This chain links TRBV7-9 with TRBJ1-1; 10 nucleotides align to TRBD1. With V trimmed by 5 bases and J by 5 bases, 8 bases remained unmatched. The CDR3 covers 15 residues. Germline assignment: CDR1 SEHNR and CDR2 FQNEAQ (reference sequence). CDR3 residues: CASSLWTGGRTEAFF. Here the CDR3 DNA reads TGTGCCAGCAGCCTTTGGACAGGGGGGAGGACTGAAGCTTTCTTT.

This chain connects TRBV9 to TRBJ1-2, with 7 bases aligning to TRBD1. CDR3 size: 16 residues. J gave up 4 bases and V 0 bases, and 9 bases lay outside the gene matches. From germline, CDR1 is SGDLS and CDR2 YYNGEE. CDR3 sequence: CASSVEGETGTYGYTF. CDR3 in DNA: TGTGCCAGCAGCGTAGAGGGGGAGACAGGGACCTATGGCTACACCTTC.